This TCR beta chain was sequenced for a study of blood T cell repertoires in COVID-19. Looking at the study overall: Whether acute or convalescent, the COVID-19 samples came from the United States, Italy and Spain.

CDR3 length equals 16 residues. J was trimmed by 7 bases and V by 0 bases; bases with no gene match: 4. Germline V gene data show CDR1 as MNHEY and CDR2 as SMNVEV (reference sequence). Produced via immunoSEQ multiplex PCR; TCRdb's table is partial and in-frame only. The repertoire consists of approximately 150,000 clones, with around 83% occurring once and the leading ten covering nearly 15%. Sequencing input: PBMCs or T cells enriched from blood (not recorded which). The clonotype originates from a man in his fifties who had recovered from COVID-19. This chain links TRBV27 with TRBJ1-6; 9 bases map to TRBD1. In nucleotides, the CDR3 is TGTGCCAGCAGTTTATCACAGGGGGCGCGGAATTCACCCCTCCACTTT. Amino acids: CASSLSQGARNSPLHF.